This T cell receptor (beta chain) derives from a study of PD-1 blockade in classical Hodgkin lymphoma. Whole-study results and caveats: Reported baseline diversity: healthy donors highest, relapsed/refractory patients lowest. Patients were excluded if nivolumab began under 1 year after ASCT (the autologous transplant).

Comment on this clone: The antigen is unknown.

Stated time point: cycle 4 day 1 (C4D1), after more than five weeks of nivolumab. Patients all relapsed after autologous stem cell transplantation, and there was variation in brentuximab vedotin exposure. Sequencing used immunoSEQ multiplex PCR; TCRdb keeps in-frame clones, though not all of them. The data hold about 60,000 clones, with around 90% observed a single time. This CDR3 is 18 amino acids long. The V end lost 2 bases, the J end lost 2 bases, and 20 bases lay between the germline ends. CDR1 is SGHNT, CDR2 YYREEE, per germline (reference sequence). The sequence was obtained from a human donor with classical Hodgkin lymphoma. The material was peripheral blood mononuclear cells (PBMCs), obtained before the fourth cycle of nivolumab. The V call is TRBV5-4, the J call TRBJ2-1; tentative D call: TRBD1 (6 bases). CDR3 residues: CASSLGFGTLLPYNEQFF. The CDR3 DNA follows: TGTGCCAGCAGCTTAGGCTTCGGGACACTCCTCCCCTACAATGAGCAGTTCTTC. The full variable domain, rest sourced from reference TRBV5-4 and TRBJ2-1, is ETGVTQSPTHLIKTRGQQVTLRCSSQSGHNTVSWYQQALGQGPQFIFQYYREEENGRGNFPPRFSGLQFPNYSSELNVNALELDDSALYLCASSLGFGTLLPYNEQFFGPGTRLTVL.